One sample yielded the 30 T cell receptor beta chains listed below, sequenced in a study of blood T cells in healthy people across ages. Alongside a J-beta primer mix, a sample-barcoded 5' primer served in a second PCR lasting about 7 to 12 cycles. TCRdb analysed the 5' RACE reads with MiXCR anew, one entry per CDR3 protein. The repertoire holds roughly 800,000 distinct CDR3 sequences, with about 53% as singletons. The specimen sequenced was blood. The source of these receptors is a man older than 75 in good health.

The chain uses TRBV5-1 and TRBJ1-1; D gene unclear. V dropped 2 bases and J dropped 5 bases, with 13 bases sitting between them. Germline CDR1 SGHRS, CDR2 YFSETQ. The CDR3 has 14 residues. Here the CDR3 DNA reads TGCGCCAGCAGCTTAGGATTCGGAGGGACTGAAGCTTTCTTT. Residues: CASSLGFGGTEAFF.

The V call is TRBV6-5, the J call TRBJ2-7; 7 bases are a match to TRBD1. CDR1 is MNHEY, CDR2 SVGAGI, per germline. The CDR3 length is 12 residues. The V and J ends lost 10 bases and 1 base, in that order; junction bases with no gene match: 4. CDR3 loop: CAIQGPSYEQYF. The CDR3 DNA follows: TGTGCCATACAGGGGCCTTCCTACGAGCAGTACTTC.

This clonotype was seen a few times. This sequence joins TRBV2 and TRBJ2-1; D remains ambiguous. The V end was cut by 8 bases, the J end by 0 bases, with 5 bases between. Germline loops: CDR1 SNHLY, CDR2 FYNNEI. This CDR3 is 12 amino acids long. This CDR3 is CASQSSYNEQFF. CDR3 DNA: TGTGCCAGCCAGAGCTCCTACAATGAGCAGTTCTTC.

This chain joins TRBV5-1 and TRBJ2-5; TRBD2 aligns across 12 bases. CDR1 and CDR2 (germline): SGHRS, YFSETQ. J gave up 0 bases and V 6 bases, and 6 bases lay outside the gene matches. The CDR3 sequence is 16 residues long. CDR3 region: CASTNGLAGNQETQYF. The DNA for the CDR3 is TGCGCCAGCACCAACGGACTAGCGGGAAACCAAGAGACCCAGTACTTC. Using reference TRBV5-1 and TRBJ2-5 for the parts outside the CDR3, the full variable domain is KAGVTQTPRYLIKTRGQQVTLSCSPISGHRSVSWYQQTPGQGLQFLFEYFSETQRNKGNFPGRFSGRQFSNSRSEMNVSTLELGDSALYLCASTNGLAGNQETQYFGPGTRLLVL.

The chain has TRBV10-3 and TRBJ2-7; TRBD2 aligns across 8 bases. The DNA end lines up better with TRBJ2-5; the J call may be wrong. The CDR3 runs 14 residues. CDR1 and CDR2 (germline): ENHRY, SYGVKD. This chain's CDR3 is CATRSSGGVETQYF. In DNA, the CDR3 is TGTGCCACACGGTCGTCCGGGGGGGTGGAGACCCAGTACTTC.

This clonotype was seen a few times. The chain recombines TRBV7-2 with TRBJ1-2; 8 positions agree with TRBD1. This CDR3 contains 14 residues. Germline-derived CDR1 and CDR2 are SGHTA and FQGNSA. Trimming at V came to 5 bases and at J to 2 bases, leaving 4 bases not matched to a gene. CDR3 in DNA: TGTGCCAGCAGCCTGCGACAGGGGAACTATGGCTACACCTTC. Protein product: CASSLRQGNYGYTF.

V usage is TRBV9 and J usage is TRBJ2-3; D is possibly TRBD2 (6 bases). CDR3 size: 17 residues. The germline CDR1 and CDR2 sequences are SGDLS and YYNGEE. Trimming took 3 bases from V and 1 from J, leaving 18 bases between them. CDR3 protein: CASSEGGVTRGTDTQYF. The DNA of the CDR3 is TGTGCCAGCAGCGAGGGCGGGGTGACCCGGGGCACAGATACGCAGTATTTT.

V is TRBV20-1 and J is TRBJ2-1, with a weak D call TRBD1 (6 bases). There are 16 residues in the CDR3. Germline V gives CDR1 DFQATT, CDR2 SNEGSKA (reference sequence). CDR3 DNA sequence: TGCAGCGCTGGAGATCCCGGGACAAGGGGTTCGACGGAGCAGTTCTTC. Amino acids: CSAGDPGTRGSTEQFF.

V gene TRBV27 combines with J gene TRBJ2-3; D perhaps matches TRBD1 (6 bases). The CDR3 is 17 residues long. V was clipped by 5 bases and J by 0 bases, with 18 bases between them. Germline loops: CDR1 MNHEY, CDR2 SMNVEV (reference sequence). The CDR3 spells CASSPLVTGSSTDTQYF. In DNA, the CDR3 is TGTGCCAGCAGTCCCTTAGTTACAGGGTCTAGCACAGATACGCAGTATTTT.

The chain combines TRBV7-2 with TRBJ2-1; a weak D match, TRBD2 (6 bases). Germline CDR1 reads SGHTA; CDR2 reads FQGNSA. V was shortened by 5 bases and J by 12 bases, with 17 bases between the two germline ends. CDR3 length: 13 residues. The CDR3 loop is CASSVGLPHGQFF. DNA for the CDR3: TGTGCCAGCAGCGTGGGACTCCCCCACGGGCAGTTCTTC.

The V and J genes are TRBV28 and TRBJ2-4; either TRBD1 or TRBD2 may fit D (5 bases each). Germline assignment: CDR1 MDHEN and CDR2 SYDVKM. The CDR3 is made up of 15 amino acids. Trimming shortened V by 8 bases and J by 0 bases, and 14 bases separated the two germline ends. The CDR3 coding sequence is TGTGCCAGCCAGGGACGCGGCTTAGCCAAAAACATTCAGTACTTC. Translating it yields CASQGRGLAKNIQYF. Supplemented by reference TRBV28 and TRBJ2-4, the full variable domain reads DVKVTQSSRYLVKRTGEKVFLECVQDMDHENMFWYRQDPGLGLRLIYFSYDVKMKEKGDIPEGYSVSREKKERFSLILESASTNQTSMYLCASQGRGLAKNIQYFGAGTRLSVL.

The chain joins TRBV28 to TRBJ2-7; 7 bases are a match to TRBD2. With V trimmed by 3 bases and J by 1 base, 3 bases remained unmatched. CDR3 length: 14 residues. Germline V gene data show CDR1 as MDHEN and CDR2 as SYDVKM. Here the CDR3 reads CASSFNGRSYEQYF. The DNA for the CDR3 is TGTGCCAGCAGTTTTAACGGGAGGTCCTACGAGCAGTACTTC. The full variable domain, in which reference TRBV28 and TRBJ2-7 provide the parts outside the CDR3, is DVKVTQSSRYLVKRTGEKVFLECVQDMDHENMFWYRQDPGLGLRLIYFSYDVKMKEKGDIPEGYSVSREKKERFSLILESASTNQTSMYLCASSFNGRSYEQYFGPGTRLTVT.

This sequence joins TRBV10-3 and TRBJ2-7; a weak D match, TRBD2 (6 bases). The CDR3 is 14 amino acids. V gave up 0 bases and J gave up 7 bases, with 13 bases separating them. From germline, CDR1 is ENHRY and CDR2 SYGVKD. The CDR3 here is CAISESTLAGEQYF. As DNA, the CDR3 is TGTGCCATCAGTGAGTCGACCCTGGCGGGAGAGCAGTACTTC.

This clonotype has just one count. CDR3 amino acids: CASSLGSAANYGYTF. In DNA, the CDR3 is TGCGCCAGCAGCTTGGGGAGCGCGGCTAACTATGGCTACACCTTC. The chain uses TRBV5-1 and TRBJ1-2; D gene uncertain. The CDR3 contains 15 residues. The ends were cut back, 0 bases at V and 0 bases at J, with 9 bases in the middle. Germline values: CDR1 SGHRS, CDR2 YFSETQ.

The chain uses TRBV20-1 and TRBJ2-5; TRBD1 is a possible D gene (6 bases). The length of the CDR3 is 12 residues. CDR1 DFQATT and CDR2 SNEGSKA come from the germline V gene (reference sequence). V was shortened by 6 bases and J by 4 bases, with 12 bases between the two germline ends. The CDR3 protein is CSASGQLETQYF. The CDR3 nucleotides are TGCAGTGCCAGCGGACAGCTAGAGACCCAGTACTTC.

The chain employs TRBV3-1 and TRBJ2-7; D is perhaps TRBD1 (6 bases). The J call may be in error: the DNA end matches TRBJ2-5 better. From germline, CDR1 is LGHDT and CDR2 YNNKEL (reference sequence). This CDR3 spans 13 amino acids. The CDR3 sequence is CASSYRDDGTQYF. The CDR3 DNA is TGTGCCAGCAGCTACAGGGACGACGGGACCCAGTACTTC.

V gene TRBV6-2 or TRBV6-3 combines with J gene TRBJ2-1; D uncertain. In germline, CDR1 is MNHEY, CDR2 SVGEGT. V was cut by 2 bases and J by 9 bases, with 8 bases left in between. The CDR3 is 12 amino acids. The CDR3, as DNA: TGTGCCAGCAGTTACGGTCAAACTGAGCAGTTCTTC. This sequence encodes CASSYGQTEQFF.

CDR3: CASSHGPGQGNEKLFF. The CDR3 DNA is TGTGCCAGCAGCCATGGGCCGGGACAGGGTAATGAAAAACTGTTTTTT. V gene TRBV4-2 combines with J gene TRBJ1-4; 9 bases agree with TRBD1. CDR1 is LGHNA, CDR2 YNFKEQ, per germline. The CDR3 totals 16 residues. Unmatched junction bases numbered 6, after V lost 3 bases and J lost 4 bases.

This clonotype was seen just once. The chain uses TRBV6-4 and TRBJ1-6; TRBD1 is a possible D gene (6 bases). Germline V CDR1 and CDR2: MRHNA, SNTAGT. Trimming stripped 8 bases from V and 3 bases from J, with 17 bases between. The CDR3 is made up of 16 amino acids. The CDR3 is CASGRDGGRYNSPLHF. DNA of the CDR3: TGTGCCAGCGGTCGAGACGGGGGCCGCTATAATTCACCCCTCCACTTT.

This clonotype was detected only a few times. The V gene is TRBV5-4, the J gene TRBJ2-5; D is unresolved. The tail of the sequence fits TRBJ2-7 better, so the J call may be wrong. Germline CDR1 is SGHNT and CDR2 is YYREEE (reference sequence). This CDR3 spans 13 amino acids. CDR3 in DNA: TGTGCCAGCAGCTTGGACCAGCTGGGCGAGCAGTACTTC. This gives the protein CASSLDQLGEQYF.

This chain connects TRBV20-1 to TRBJ2-4, with TRBD2 identical over 10 bases. CDR3 size: 13 residues. Trimming cost V 5 bases and J 13 bases; bases outside gene matches: 11. From germline, CDR1 is DFQATT and CDR2 SNEGSKA (reference sequence). The CDR3 DNA reads as TGCAGTGCTGGTACTAGCGGGACCCCTGAGCAGTACTTC. This gives the protein CSAGTSGTPEQYF.

This rearrangement joins TRBV18 to TRBJ2-7; D possibly uses TRBD1 or TRBD2 (5 bases each). Germline CDR1 reads KGHSH; CDR2 reads LQKENI. CDR3 length: 15 amino acids. Trimming left V 3 bases short and J 0 bases short, with 12 bases between. Here the CDR3 reads CASSPGTGSSYEQYF. The CDR3 region has the DNA TGTGCCAGCTCACCTGGGACGGGGAGCTCCTACGAGCAGTACTTC.

This clonotype showed up just a few times. Because the CDR3's place on the DNA is in doubt, the DNA is left out and the CDR3 is given as listed by TCRdb. The chain is built from TRBV29-1 and TRBJ2-1; TRBD1 was called by the table and not checked on the DNA. CDR1 is SQVTM, CDR2 ANQGSEA, per germline. From its first to its last residue, the CDR3 has 15 amino acids. CDR3 protein: CSVGPGQALYNEQFF.

Comment on this clonotype: Mismatch with germline at one junction end may stem from a read error. The V and J genes are TRBV2 and TRBJ2-7; no definite D call. CDR3 length: 14 amino acids. The V gene's germline CDR1 is SNHLY and CDR2 FYNNEI. The CDR3 reads CASSGSSVSYEQYF. The CDR3 nucleotides are TGTGCCAGCAGTGGTTCGAGCGTCTCCTACGAGCAGTACTTT. Combining the CDR3 with reference TRBV2 and TRBJ2-7 gives the whole variable domain EPEVTQTPSHQVTQMGQEVILRCVPISNHLYFYWYRQILGQKVEFLVSFYNNEISEKSEIFDDQFSVERPDGSNFTLKIRSTKLEDSAMYFCASSGSSVSYEQYFGPGTRLTVT.

The J gene is TRBJ2-3, the V gene TRBV11-2; 9 bases fit TRBD2. V was clipped by 2 bases and J by 5 bases; unmatched bases: 8. The CDR3 extends over 16 amino acids. CDR1 is SGHAT and CDR2 is FQNNGV in the germline V gene. The CDR3 nucleotides are TGTGCCAGCAGCTTACTGGCGGGAGGGCCGGGAGATACGCAGTATTTT. As protein: CASSLLAGGPGDTQYF.

This clonotype showed up just a few times. V and J are TRBV20-1 and TRBJ2-7; D gene unclear. V was clipped by 0 bases and J by 1 base, with 7 bases between them. The germline V gene has CDR1 DFQATT and CDR2 SNEGSKA (reference sequence). The CDR3 length is 13 residues. The CDR3 loop is CSARDPRSYEQYF. The CDR3 region has the DNA TGCAGTGCTAGAGATCCCAGATCCTACGAGCAGTACTTC.

This clonotype was counted a few times. The chain carries TRBV29-1 and TRBJ2-1; 10 positions match TRBD2. Trimming took 8 bases from V and 8 from J; bases not matched to a gene: 9. The CDR3 has 13 amino acids. The germline V gene encodes CDR1 SQVTM and CDR2 ANQGSEA. Written as DNA, the CDR3 is TGCAGCTCCTCTCAACTAGCGGGATATGAGCAGTTCTTC. Protein product: CSSSQLAGYEQFF.

This clonotype was counted a few times. The genes are TRBV5-1 and TRBJ2-3, with TRBD2 identical over 12 bases. The CDR3 contains 18 residues. V lost 5 bases to trimming and J lost 14 bases; unmatched junction nucleotides: 24. Germline V gene lookup returns CDR1 SGHRS and CDR2 YFSETQ. The CDR3 protein is CASSPLTSGRVTHRYAYF. CDR3 DNA sequence: TGCGCCAGCAGTCCCTTGACTAGCGGGAGAGTCACGCACAGATACGCGTATTTT.

The chain recombines TRBV20-1 with TRBJ1-1; TRBD1 is a possible D gene (6 bases). The CDR3 contains 14 residues. V was trimmed by 3 bases and J by 0 bases, leaving 11 bases between them. Germline values: CDR1 DFQATT, CDR2 SNEGSKA (reference sequence). The CDR3 protein is CSASPPGVNTEAFF. For the CDR3, the DNA is TGCAGTGCTAGCCCCCCAGGGGTGAACACTGAAGCTTTCTTT.

This clonotype was recorded many times. V usage is TRBV29-1 and J usage is TRBJ2-1, with D possibly TRBD2 on 5 matching bases. The CDR3 has 14 amino acids. The V end lost 6 bases, the J end lost 9 bases, and 21 bases lay between the germline ends. CDR1 is SQVTM and CDR2 is ANQGSEA in the germline V gene. The CDR3 bases are TGCAGCGTGTCCGGGATACCTCATTCTGGTGAGCAGTTCTTC. It is translated as CSVSGIPHSGEQFF.